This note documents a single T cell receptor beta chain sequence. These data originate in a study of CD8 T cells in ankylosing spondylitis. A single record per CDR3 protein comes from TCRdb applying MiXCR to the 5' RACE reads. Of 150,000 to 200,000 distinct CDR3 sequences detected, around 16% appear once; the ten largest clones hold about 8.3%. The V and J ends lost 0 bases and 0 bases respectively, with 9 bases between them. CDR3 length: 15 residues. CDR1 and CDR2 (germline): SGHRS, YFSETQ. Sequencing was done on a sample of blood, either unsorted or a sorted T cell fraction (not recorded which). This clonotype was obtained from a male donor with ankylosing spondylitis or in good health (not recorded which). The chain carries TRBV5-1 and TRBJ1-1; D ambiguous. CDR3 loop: CASSLETAMNTEAFF. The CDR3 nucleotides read TGCGCCAGCAGCTTGGAAACAGCTATGAACACTGAAGCTTTCTTT.